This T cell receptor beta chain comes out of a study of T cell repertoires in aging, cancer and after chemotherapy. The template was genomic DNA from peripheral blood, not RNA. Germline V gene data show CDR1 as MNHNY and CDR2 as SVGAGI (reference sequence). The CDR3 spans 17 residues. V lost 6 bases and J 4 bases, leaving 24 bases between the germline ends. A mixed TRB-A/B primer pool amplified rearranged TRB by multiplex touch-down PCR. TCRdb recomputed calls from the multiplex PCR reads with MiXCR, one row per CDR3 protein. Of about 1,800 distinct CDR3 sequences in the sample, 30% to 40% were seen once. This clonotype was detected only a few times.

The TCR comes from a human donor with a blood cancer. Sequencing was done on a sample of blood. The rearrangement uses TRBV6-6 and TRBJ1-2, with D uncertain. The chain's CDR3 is CASRSRIGEAGSYGYTF. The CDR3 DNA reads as TGTGCCAGCAGAAGCAGAATTGGGGAGGCAGGCAGCTATGGCTACACCTTC.